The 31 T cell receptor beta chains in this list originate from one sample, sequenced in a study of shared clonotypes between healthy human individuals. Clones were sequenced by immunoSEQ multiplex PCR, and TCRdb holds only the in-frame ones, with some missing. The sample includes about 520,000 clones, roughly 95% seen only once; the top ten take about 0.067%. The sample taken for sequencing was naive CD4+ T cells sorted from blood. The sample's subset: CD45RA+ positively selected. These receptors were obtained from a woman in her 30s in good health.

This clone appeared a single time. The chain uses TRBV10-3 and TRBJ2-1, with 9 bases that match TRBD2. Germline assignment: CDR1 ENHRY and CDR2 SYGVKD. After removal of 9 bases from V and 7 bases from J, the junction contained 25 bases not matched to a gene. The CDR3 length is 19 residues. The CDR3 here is CAIPAGREGRGGPSNEQFF. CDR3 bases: TGTGCCATTCCCGCCGGGCGGGAGGGCCGCGGGGGCCCCTCAAATGAGCAGTTCTTC.

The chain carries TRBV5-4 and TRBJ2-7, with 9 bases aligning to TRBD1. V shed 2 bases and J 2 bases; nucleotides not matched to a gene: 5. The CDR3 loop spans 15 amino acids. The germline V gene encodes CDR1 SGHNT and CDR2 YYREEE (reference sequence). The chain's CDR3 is CASSLSGTGTYEQYF. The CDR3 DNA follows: TGTGCCAGCAGCTTATCCGGGACAGGGACCTACGAGCAGTACTTC. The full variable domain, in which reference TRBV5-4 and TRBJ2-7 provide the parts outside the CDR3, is ETGVTQSPTHLIKTRGQQVTLRCSSQSGHNTVSWYQQALGQGPQFIFQYYREEENGRGNFPPRFSGLQFPNYSSELNVNALELDDSALYLCASSLSGTGTYEQYFGPGTRLTVT.

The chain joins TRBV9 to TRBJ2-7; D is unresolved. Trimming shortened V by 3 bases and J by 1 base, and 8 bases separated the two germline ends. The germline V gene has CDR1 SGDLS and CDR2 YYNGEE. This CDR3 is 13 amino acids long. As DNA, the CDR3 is TGTGCCAGCAGCGCGGACCCGTCCTACGAGCAGTACTTC. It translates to CASSADPSYEQYF.

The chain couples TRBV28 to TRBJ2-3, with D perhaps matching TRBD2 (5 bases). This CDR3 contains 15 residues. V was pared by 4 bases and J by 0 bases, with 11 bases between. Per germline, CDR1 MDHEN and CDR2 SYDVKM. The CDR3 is CASSSRDLSTDTQYF. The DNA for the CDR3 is TGTGCCAGCAGTTCACGGGATCTCAGCACAGATACGCAGTATTTT.

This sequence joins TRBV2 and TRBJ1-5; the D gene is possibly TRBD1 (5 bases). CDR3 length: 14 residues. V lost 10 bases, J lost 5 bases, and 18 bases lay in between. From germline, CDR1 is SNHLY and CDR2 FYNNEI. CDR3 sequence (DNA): TGTGCCACGCGGGACCCCCTCGGGGATCAGCCCCAGCATTTT. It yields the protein CATRDPLGDQPQHF.

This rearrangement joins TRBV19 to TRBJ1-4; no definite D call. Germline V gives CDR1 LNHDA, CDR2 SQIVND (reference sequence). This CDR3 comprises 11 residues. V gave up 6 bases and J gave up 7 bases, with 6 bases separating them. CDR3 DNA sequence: TGTGCCAGTAGGACGTTTGAAAAACTGTTTTTT. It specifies CASRTFEKLFF.

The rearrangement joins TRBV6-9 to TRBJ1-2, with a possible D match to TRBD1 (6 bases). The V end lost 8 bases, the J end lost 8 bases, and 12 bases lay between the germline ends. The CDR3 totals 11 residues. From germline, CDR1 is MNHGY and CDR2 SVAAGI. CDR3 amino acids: CASSDSVGYTF. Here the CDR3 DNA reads TGTGCCAGCTCGGACAGTGTGGGCTACACCTTC.

The CDR3 DNA follows: TGCGCCAGCAGCCTGGGCGCCGGGACAACAAATGAGCAGTTCTTC. Translation: CASSLGAGTTNEQFF. The V gene is TRBV5-1, the J gene TRBJ2-1; a possible D gene is TRBD1 (6 bases). Trimming took off 4 bases at V and 7 bases at J, with 18 bases between the two ends. The CDR3 runs 15 residues. CDR1 and CDR2 (germline): SGHRS, YFSETQ.

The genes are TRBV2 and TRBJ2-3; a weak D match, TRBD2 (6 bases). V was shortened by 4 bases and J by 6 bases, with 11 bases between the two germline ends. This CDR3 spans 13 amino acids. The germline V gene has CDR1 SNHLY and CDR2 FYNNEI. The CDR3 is CASSGLVADTQYF. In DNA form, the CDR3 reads TGTGCCAGCAGTGGACTAGTGGCTGATACGCAGTATTTT. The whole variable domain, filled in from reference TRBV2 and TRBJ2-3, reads EPEVTQTPSHQVTQMGQEVILRCVPISNHLYFYWYRQILGQKVEFLVSFYNNEISEKSEIFDDQFSVERPDGSNFTLKIRSTKLEDSAMYFCASSGLVADTQYFGPGTRLTVL.

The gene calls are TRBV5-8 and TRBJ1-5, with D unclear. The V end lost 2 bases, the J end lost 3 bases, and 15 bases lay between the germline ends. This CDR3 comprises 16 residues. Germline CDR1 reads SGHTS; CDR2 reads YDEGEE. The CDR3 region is CASSFFLRANNQPQHF. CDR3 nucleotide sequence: TGTGCCAGCAGCTTTTTCCTCCGGGCCAACAATCAGCCCCAGCATTTT.

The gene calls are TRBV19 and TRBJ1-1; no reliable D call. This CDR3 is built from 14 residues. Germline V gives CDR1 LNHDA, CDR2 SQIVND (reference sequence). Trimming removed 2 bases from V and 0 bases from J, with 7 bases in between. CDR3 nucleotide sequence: TGTGCCAGTAGTATAACTCCGGTGAACACTGAAGCTTTCTTT. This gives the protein CASSITPVNTEAFF.

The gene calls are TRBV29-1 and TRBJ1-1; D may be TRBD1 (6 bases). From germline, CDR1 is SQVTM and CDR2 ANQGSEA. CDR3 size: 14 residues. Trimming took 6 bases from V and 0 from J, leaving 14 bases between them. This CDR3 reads CSVHLQGLNTEAFF. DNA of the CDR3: TGCAGCGTGCACCTACAGGGTTTGAACACTGAAGCTTTCTTT.

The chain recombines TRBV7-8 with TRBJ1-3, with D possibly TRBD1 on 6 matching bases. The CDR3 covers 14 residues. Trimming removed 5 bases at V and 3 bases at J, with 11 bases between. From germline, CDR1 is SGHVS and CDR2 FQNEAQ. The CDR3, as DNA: TGTGCCAGCAGCCTGGGACACCATGGAAACACCATATATTTT. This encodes CASSLGHHGNTIYF.

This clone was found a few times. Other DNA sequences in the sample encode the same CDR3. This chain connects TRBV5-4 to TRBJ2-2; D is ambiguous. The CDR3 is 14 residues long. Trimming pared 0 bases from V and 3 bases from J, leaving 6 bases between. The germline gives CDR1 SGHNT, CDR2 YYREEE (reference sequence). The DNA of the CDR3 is TGTGCCAGCAGCTTGGACCCGGACACCGGGGAGCTGTTTTTT. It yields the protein CASSLDPDTGELFF.

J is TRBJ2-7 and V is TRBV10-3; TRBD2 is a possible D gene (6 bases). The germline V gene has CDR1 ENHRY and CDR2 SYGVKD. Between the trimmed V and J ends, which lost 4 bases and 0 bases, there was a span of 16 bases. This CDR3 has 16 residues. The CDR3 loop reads CAISGDLSPSSYEQYF. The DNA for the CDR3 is TGTGCCATCAGTGGGGACTTATCTCCGAGCTCCTACGAGCAGTACTTC.

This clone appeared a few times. This CDR3 is CAWSLPGTQQFF. In nucleotides, the CDR3 is TGTGCCTGGAGTCTCCCCGGCACGCAGCAGTTCTTC. The chain links TRBV30 to TRBJ2-1, with no clear D. V lost 2 bases, J lost 11 bases, and 13 bases lay in between. Germline values: CDR1 GTSNPN, CDR2 SVGIG (reference sequence). The CDR3 totals 12 residues.

CDR3 DNA: TGTGCCAGCAGCTTGGGTTCAGAGAAGGCTTTCTTT. Amino acids: CASSLGSEKAFF. The chain uses TRBV5-4 and TRBJ1-1; D gene ambiguous. The V and J ends lost 0 bases and 11 bases respectively, with 11 bases between them. CDR1 and CDR2 (germline): SGHNT, YYREEE (reference sequence). The length of the CDR3 is 12 residues.

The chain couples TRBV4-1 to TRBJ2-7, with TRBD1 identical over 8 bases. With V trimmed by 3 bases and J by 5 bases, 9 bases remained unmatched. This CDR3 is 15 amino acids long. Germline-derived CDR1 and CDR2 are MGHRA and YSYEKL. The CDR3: CASSQLHRGFDEQYF. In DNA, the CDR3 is TGCGCCAGCAGCCAGCTACACAGGGGGTTCGACGAGCAGTACTTC.

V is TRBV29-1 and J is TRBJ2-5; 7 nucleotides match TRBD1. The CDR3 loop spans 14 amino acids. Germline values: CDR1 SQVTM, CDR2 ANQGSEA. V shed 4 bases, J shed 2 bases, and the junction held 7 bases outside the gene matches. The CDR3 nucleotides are TGCAGCGTTGGTTTCACAGGGGTACAAGAGACCCAGTACTTC. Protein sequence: CSVGFTGVQETQYF.

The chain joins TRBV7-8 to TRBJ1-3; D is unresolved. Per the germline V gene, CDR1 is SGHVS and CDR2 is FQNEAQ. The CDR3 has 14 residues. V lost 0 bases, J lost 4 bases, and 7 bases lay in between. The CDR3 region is CASSLAGGGNTIYF. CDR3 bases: TGTGCCAGCAGCTTAGCAGGAGGAGGAAACACCATATATTTT.

The CDR3 reads CASSDLSGRASNEQFF. CDR3 DNA: TGTGCCAGCAGTGACCTTAGCGGGAGGGCCAGCAATGAGCAGTTCTTC. The chain combines TRBV6-4 with TRBJ2-1, with 11 bases aligning to TRBD2. The CDR3 consists of 16 residues. Germline CDR1 reads MRHNA; CDR2 reads SNTAGT. V dropped 2 bases and J dropped 6; count of bases not matched to a gene: 6.

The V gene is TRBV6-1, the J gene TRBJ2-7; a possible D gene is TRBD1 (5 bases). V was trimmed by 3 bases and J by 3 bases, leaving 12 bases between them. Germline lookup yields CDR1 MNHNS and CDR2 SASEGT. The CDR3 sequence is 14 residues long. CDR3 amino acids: CASSEIGAGYEQYF. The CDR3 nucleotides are TGTGCCAGCAGTGAGATAGGGGCTGGCTACGAGCAGTACTTC.

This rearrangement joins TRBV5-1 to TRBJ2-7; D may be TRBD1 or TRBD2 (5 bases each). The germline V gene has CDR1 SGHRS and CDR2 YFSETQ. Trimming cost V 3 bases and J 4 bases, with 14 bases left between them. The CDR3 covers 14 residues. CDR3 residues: CASSYTGRPYEQYF. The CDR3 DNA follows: TGCGCCAGCAGCTACACGGGACGGCCGTACGAGCAGTACTTC.

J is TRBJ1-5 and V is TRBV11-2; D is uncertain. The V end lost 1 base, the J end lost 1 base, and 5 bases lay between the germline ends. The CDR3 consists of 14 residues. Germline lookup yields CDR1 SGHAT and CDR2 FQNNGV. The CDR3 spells CASSLARSNQPQHF. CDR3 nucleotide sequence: TGTGCCAGCAGCTTAGCCAGGAGCAATCAGCCCCAGCATTTT.

The CDR3 region has the DNA TGTGCCAGCAGTTTTGGACTAGCGGGTTTGGACTACGAGCAGTACTTC. Residues: CASSFGLAGLDYEQYF. The chain uses TRBV6-6 and TRBJ2-7; TRBD2 aligns across 11 bases. The germline CDR1 and CDR2 sequences are MNHNY and SVGAGI (reference sequence). Losses at the gene ends were 4 bases for V and 3 bases for J; bases not matched to a gene: 8. This CDR3 is 16 amino acids long.

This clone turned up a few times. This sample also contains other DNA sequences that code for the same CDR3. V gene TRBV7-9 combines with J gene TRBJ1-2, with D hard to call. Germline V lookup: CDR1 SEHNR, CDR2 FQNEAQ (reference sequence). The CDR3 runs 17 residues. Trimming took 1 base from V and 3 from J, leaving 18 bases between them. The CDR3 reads CASSLGTLALWDYGYTF. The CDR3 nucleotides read TGTGCCAGCAGCTTAGGGACGCTGGCACTTTGGGACTATGGCTACACCTTC.

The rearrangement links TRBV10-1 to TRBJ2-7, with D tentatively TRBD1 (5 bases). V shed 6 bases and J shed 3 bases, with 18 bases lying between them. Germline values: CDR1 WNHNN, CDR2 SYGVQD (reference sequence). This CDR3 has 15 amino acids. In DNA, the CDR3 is TGCGCCAGCAGCCCCCGGATTGAAGGGGACTACGAGCAGTACTTC. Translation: CASSPRIEGDYEQYF.

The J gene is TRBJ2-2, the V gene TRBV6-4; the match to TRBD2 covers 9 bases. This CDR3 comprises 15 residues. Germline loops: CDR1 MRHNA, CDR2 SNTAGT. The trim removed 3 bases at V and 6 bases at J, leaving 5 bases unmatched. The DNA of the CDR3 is TGTGCCAGCAGTGAGGTAGCGGGAGCCCCCGGGGAGCTGTTTTTT. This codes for CASSEVAGAPGELFF.

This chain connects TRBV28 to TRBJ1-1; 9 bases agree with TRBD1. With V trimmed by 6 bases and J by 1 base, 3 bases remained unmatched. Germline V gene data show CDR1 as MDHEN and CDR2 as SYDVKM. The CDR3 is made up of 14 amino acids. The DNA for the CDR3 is TGTGCCAGCAGGGACAGGGGATGGAACACTGAAGCTTTCTTT. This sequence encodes CASRDRGWNTEAFF.

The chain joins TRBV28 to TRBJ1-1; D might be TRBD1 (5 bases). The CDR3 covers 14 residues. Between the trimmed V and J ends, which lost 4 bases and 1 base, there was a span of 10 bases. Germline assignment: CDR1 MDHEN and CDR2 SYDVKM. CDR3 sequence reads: CASSSGGPNTEAFF. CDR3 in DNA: TGTGCCAGCAGTTCTGGGGGTCCGAACACTGAAGCTTTCTTT.

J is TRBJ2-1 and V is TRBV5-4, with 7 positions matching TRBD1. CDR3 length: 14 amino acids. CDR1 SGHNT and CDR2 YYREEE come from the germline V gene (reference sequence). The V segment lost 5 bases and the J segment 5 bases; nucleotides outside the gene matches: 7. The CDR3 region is CASSLPTGDNEQFF. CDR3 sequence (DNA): TGTGCCAGCAGTCTCCCCACAGGGGACAATGAGCAGTTCTTC.